Sequencing of this TCR beta chain was carried out in a study of cytomegalovirus exposure and HLA in healthy donors. Study results and limitations: Apparent HLA restriction characterized most CMV-associated TCR beta chains in a later analysis. A further, later analysis showed that HLA-associated TCR beta chains (compared with equally common others) were more clonally expanded. TCR association rates varied by HLA locus in a later analysis, with DRB1 highest and HLA-C lowest.

13 Jbeta primers and 60 Vbeta primers were used for the PCR. Generated by immunoSEQ multiplex PCR, the TCRdb table keeps only in-frame clones and is missing some. The sample spans 53,000 or so clones; the ten largest clones claim 9.5% to 15%. A word on this clone: Its antigen is still unknown.

CDR1 is GTSNPN and CDR2 is SVGIG in the germline V gene (reference sequence). The length of the CDR3 is 11 residues. The chain joins TRBV30 to TRBJ2-1; 8 positions match TRBD1. The sequence derives from a man between 18 and 35 years old in good health and CMV-seropositive. Sequenced: PBMCs. The CDR3 is CGTGLGDEQFF. The CDR3 DNA reads TGTGGGACAGGGTTAGGCGATGAGCAGTTCTTC.